Below, 7 T cell receptor beta chains from the same sample are listed, as sequenced in a study of blood T cell repertoires in COVID-19. Some clones are missing from TCRdb's copy, which holds only in-frame ones; the method was immunoSEQ multiplex PCR. The data show about 320,000 clones, about 85% seen once. Material for sequencing was PBMCs or T cells enriched from blood (not recorded which). These TCRs come from a woman in her thirties who had been exposed to COVID-19.

V usage is TRBV30 and J usage is TRBJ1-2; D perhaps matches TRBD1 (6 bases). Trimming shortened V by 0 bases and J by 0 bases, and 11 bases separated the two germline ends. Germline V gene lookup returns CDR1 GTSNPN and CDR2 SVGIG (reference sequence). This CDR3 is built from 15 residues. For the CDR3, the DNA is TGTGCCTGGAGTGTCGCAGGGGTGCCTAACTATGGCTACACCTTC. Translation: CAWSVAGVPNYGYTF.

The chain joins TRBV11-2 to TRBJ2-5; D is unclear. CDR3 length equals 12 residues. Germline CDR1 SGHAT, CDR2 FQNNGV. Trimming took 5 bases from V and 5 from J, leaving 9 bases between them. Here the CDR3 reads CASSPQVETQYF. For the CDR3, the DNA is TGTGCCAGCAGCCCGCAGGTGGAGACCCAGTACTTC.

CDR3 nucleotide sequence: TGTGCCAGCAGCTTGGCAGGGGGATCCACATACTCTGGTGGCTACACCTTC. It codes for CASSLAGGSTYSGGYTF. This sequence joins TRBV5-6 and TRBJ1-2, with 7 bases identical to TRBD1. Per the germline V gene, CDR1 is SGHDT and CDR2 is YYEEEE. The trim removed 0 bases at V and 7 bases at J, leaving 15 bases unmatched. The CDR3 is 17 residues long. Looking up the rest from reference TRBV5-6 and TRBJ1-2 gives the full variable domain: DAGVTQSPTHLIKTRGQQVTLRCSPKSGHDTVSWYQQALGQGPQFIFQYYEEEERQRGNFPDRFSGHQFPNYSSELNVNALLLGDSALYLCASSLAGGSTYSGGYTFGSGTRLTVV.

The chain employs TRBV6-5 and TRBJ2-7; TRBD1 matches at 8 bases. Per the germline V gene, CDR1 is MNHEY and CDR2 is SVGAGI. The CDR3 contains 14 residues. V shed 4 bases and J 4 bases; nucleotides not matched to a gene: 6. In nucleotides, the CDR3 is TGTGCCAGCAGTTCCAGGACAGGGAGGTACGAGCAGTACTTC. Translating it yields CASSSRTGRYEQYF.

This clone showed up just a few times. This sequence joins TRBV7-9 and TRBJ1-2; D gene uncertain. Germline CDR1 SEHNR, CDR2 FQNEAQ (reference sequence). V was cut by 3 bases and J by 0 bases, with 11 bases left in between. This CDR3 contains 15 residues. The CDR3 loop reads CASSLIVVANYGYTF. In nucleotides, the CDR3 is TGTGCCAGCAGCTTGATAGTAGTTGCTAACTATGGCTACACCTTC. The whole variable domain, filled in from reference TRBV7-9 and TRBJ1-2, reads DTGVSQNPRHKITKRGQNVTFRCDPISEHNRLYWYRQTLGQGPEFLTYFQNEAQLEKSRLLSDRFSAERPKGSFSTLEIQRTEQGDSAMYLCASSLIVVANYGYTFGSGTRLTVV.

The V and J genes are TRBV5-1 and TRBJ1-2; D is uncertain. Germline CDR1 reads SGHRS; CDR2 reads YFSETQ. The CDR3 length is 16 residues. V lost 1 base, J lost 8 bases, and 21 bases lay in between. CDR3 coding DNA: TGCGCCAGCAGCTTGTCGGCAGAACTCACTATGGAGGGCTACACCTTC. Encoded protein: CASSLSAELTMEGYTF.

This rearrangement joins TRBV2 to TRBJ2-7; D ambiguous. This CDR3 comprises 14 residues. Trimming left V 1 base short and J 4 bases short, with 11 bases between. Per germline, CDR1 SNHLY and CDR2 FYNNEI. The CDR3 loop reads CASSEGSWSYEQYF. The CDR3 DNA reads TGTGCCAGCAGTGAAGGCAGTTGGTCTTACGAGCAGTACTTC.